Presented here are 20 T cell receptor beta chains from one specimen sequenced in a study of a mutant IDH1 vaccine in newly diagnosed glioma listed by TCRdb under 2021. This specimen's time point label, per the study, means: baseline, week 1 (first vaccination visit). Read against the paper, the sample's treatment or condition label means: pre-vaccination baseline after standard-of-care therapy. The library relied on the immunoSEQ multiplex PCR assay. TCRdb holds this immuneACCESS table with in-frame rearrangements only. Some clones are missing; in checked studies, unresolved V genes explain under half, and the rest has no known cause. The table for this sample lists 25,000 to 35,000 clones; about 80% of them were counted only once. Together, the top ten hold under 25% of the sample. Sequencing used PBMCs, obtained from a glioma patient treated with radiotherapy, temozolomide or both. The source is a man aged 30 to 39 with glioma.

The V call is TRBV6-4, the J call TRBJ2-3, with 9 bases fitting TRBD1. The CDR3 runs to 15 residues. The germline CDR1 and CDR2 sequences are MRHNA and SNTAGT. The V gene end was trimmed by 0 bases and the J gene end by 2 bases; junction bases not matched to a gene: 0. In nucleotides, the CDR3 is TGTGCCAGCAGTGACTCACAGGGGGCCACAGATACGCAGTATTTT. Its protein is CASSDSQGATDTQYF.

The chain combines TRBV9 with TRBJ1-5, with 8 bases that match TRBD1. This CDR3 comprises 15 residues. V lost 0 bases, J lost 4 bases, and 3 bases stayed unmatched. Looked up from germline, CDR1 is SGDLS and CDR2 is YYNGEE. CDR3 coding DNA: TGTGCCAGCAGCGTAGCAGGGGGCGCGAATCAGCCCCAGCATTTT. The encoded protein is CASSVAGGANQPQHF.

V gene TRBV11-3 combines with J gene TRBJ2-7, with D possibly TRBD1 on 6 matching bases. Trimming shortened V by 4 bases and J by 7 bases, and 14 bases separated the two germline ends. Germline CDR1 reads SGHNT; CDR2 reads YENEEA. This CDR3 is built from 13 residues. In DNA form, the CDR3 reads TGTGCCAGCAGCTCTAACGTAGGGGGAGAGCAGTACTTC. Amino acids: CASSSNVGGEQYF. The entire variable domain, with the rest obtained from reference TRBV11-3 and TRBJ2-7, is as follows: EAGVVQSPRYKIIEKKQPVAFWCNPISGHNTLYWYLQNLGQGPELLIRYENEEAVDDSQLPKDRFSAERLKGVDSTLKIQPAELGDSAVYLCASSSNVGGEQYFGPGTRLTVT.

As DNA, the CDR3 is TGTGCCAGCAGTGATAGGGATGAGCAGTTCTTC. It encodes CASSDRDEQFF. The chain recombines TRBV25-1 with TRBJ2-1; D is ambiguous. The CDR3 is 11 residues long. V lost 3 bases, J lost 8 bases, and 5 bases lay in between. Germline loops: CDR1 MGHDK, CDR2 SYGVNS.

This clone was recorded only once. The chain is built from TRBV15 and TRBJ1-2, with D possibly TRBD1 on 5 matching bases. CDR3 length: 16 residues. Trimming took 0 bases from V and 8 from J, leaving 19 bases between them. Germline V gives CDR1 LNHNV, CDR2 YYDKDF (reference sequence). The CDR3 reads CATSRDRDGGEAGYTF. CDR3 nucleotide sequence: TGTGCCACCAGCAGAGACCGGGACGGGGGAGAGGCGGGCTACACCTTC.

The chain uses TRBV5-6 and TRBJ2-7, with 9 nucleotides matching TRBD2. The V gene's germline CDR1 is SGHDT and CDR2 YYEEEE. This CDR3 is 17 amino acids long. Unmatched junction bases numbered 14, after V lost 4 bases and J lost 3 bases. CDR3 amino acids: CASSLLNGAGGFYEQYF. The CDR3 DNA follows: TGTGCCAGCAGCCTCCTAAATGGAGCGGGGGGATTCTACGAGCAGTACTTC.

The V and J genes are TRBV5-1 and TRBJ2-7, with D unclear. The length of the CDR3 is 13 residues. Germline V gene sequence: CDR1 SGHRS, CDR2 YFSETQ. The germline V and J ends were trimmed by 0 bases and 0 bases, with 4 bases remaining between them. In nucleotides, the CDR3 is TGCGCCAGCAGCTTGGAAGGCTCCTACGAGCAGTACTTC. It encodes CASSLEGSYEQYF.

The rearrangement links TRBV6-1 to TRBJ2-1, with 9 bases lining up with TRBD2. The CDR3 sequence is 15 residues long. The V and J ends lost 1 base and 8 bases, in that order; junction bases with no gene match: 6. Per the germline V gene, CDR1 is MNHNS and CDR2 is SASEGT. The CDR3 here is CASSEGASGDDEQFF. Here the CDR3 DNA reads TGTGCCAGCAGTGAAGGCGCTAGCGGGGACGATGAGCAGTTCTTC.

The chain couples TRBV5-1 to TRBJ1-1, with TRBD1 matching over 7 bases. This CDR3 region has 15 residues. CDR1 is SGHRS, CDR2 YFSETQ, per germline. The trim removed 4 bases at V and 5 bases at J, leaving 11 bases unmatched. This chain's CDR3 is CASSGGTAGGTEAFF. CDR3 DNA sequence: TGCGCCAGCAGCGGTGGGACAGCGGGTGGGACTGAAGCTTTCTTT. The variable domain in full, completed from reference TRBV5-1 and TRBJ1-1, reads KAGVTQTPRYLIKTRGQQVTLSCSPISGHRSVSWYQQTPGQGLQFLFEYFSETQRNKGNFPGRFSGRQFSNSRSEMNVSTLELGDSALYLCASSGGTAGGTEAFFGQGTRLTVV.

The chain is built from TRBV5-5 and TRBJ2-3, with a weak D call TRBD1 (5 bases). The CDR3 totals 12 residues. V was pared by 4 bases and J by 7 bases, with 10 bases between. CDR1 SGHKS and CDR2 YYEKEE come from the germline V gene (reference sequence). The CDR3 bases are TGTGCCAGCAGCCAACGGACAAATACGCAGTATTTT. It specifies CASSQRTNTQYF.

This chain uses TRBV4-1 with TRBJ1-1; D gene uncertain. The germline V gene encodes CDR1 MGHRA and CDR2 YSYEKL. The germline V and J ends were trimmed by 3 bases and 3 bases, with 17 bases remaining between them. This CDR3 is built from 16 residues. The CDR3 loop is CASSQVGREEYTEAFF. The CDR3 DNA follows: TGCGCCAGCAGCCAGGTTGGTCGAGAGGAGTACACTGAAGCTTTCTTT.

The chain couples TRBV30 to TRBJ2-7; D call uncertain. From germline, CDR1 is GTSNPN and CDR2 SVGIG (reference sequence). The V end lost 2 bases, the J end lost 2 bases, and 4 bases lay between the germline ends. The CDR3 contains 11 residues. The CDR3 region is CAWSSPYEQYF. The CDR3 DNA follows: TGTGCCTGGAGTTCACCCTACGAGCAGTACTTC.

The table lists this clone with a few counts. This sequence joins TRBV27 and TRBJ2-2, with TRBD2 identical over 11 bases. Germline V lookup: CDR1 MNHEY, CDR2 SMNVEV (reference sequence). V shed 7 bases, J shed 4 bases, and the junction held 8 bases outside the gene matches. The CDR3 loop spans 16 amino acids. The CDR3 region has the DNA TGTGCCAGCACCCTACTAGCGGGAGCGACCACCGGGGAGCTGTTTTTT. This sequence encodes CASTLLAGATTGELFF.

By sample fraction, this clone is large. This sequence joins TRBV25-1 and TRBJ2-3, with D perhaps matching TRBD2 (6 bases). The CDR3 is 14 amino acids. Per the germline V gene, CDR1 is MGHDK and CDR2 is SYGVNS. V lost 6 bases to trimming and J lost 4 bases, with 14 bases between them. The CDR3 DNA reads as TGTGCCAGCAGAGGAGGAGGGACGGCAGATACGCAGTATTTT. The encoded protein is CASRGGGTADTQYF.

This chain uses TRBV27 with TRBJ2-3; D is ambiguous. Germline V gene lookup returns CDR1 MNHEY and CDR2 SMNVEV (reference sequence). CDR3 size: 12 residues. V was trimmed by 5 bases and J by 2 bases, leaving 5 bases between them. The CDR3, as DNA: TGTGCCAGCAGTAGCATCACAGATACGCAGTATTTT. Translating gives CASSSITDTQYF.

This clone was seen more than once but under ten times. CDR3 sequence (DNA): TGCGCCAGCAGCCACCTCGGACAGGGGGTAGAAGAGACCCAGTACTTC. Translation: CASSHLGQGVEETQYF. This rearrangement joins TRBV4-1 to TRBJ2-5, with 10 bases fitting TRBD1. V shed 3 bases and J 3 bases; nucleotides not matched to a gene: 7. This CDR3 spans 16 amino acids. CDR1 is MGHRA and CDR2 is YSYEKL in the germline V gene.

The count of this clone is one. This chain links TRBV10-3 with TRBJ2-3, with D unresolved. The CDR3 loop spans 14 amino acids. Germline CDR1 ENHRY, CDR2 SYGVKD. With 0 bases removed from V and 0 bases from J, the gap between germline ends came to 4 bases. Here the CDR3 DNA reads TGTGCCATCAGTGAGTCGGTAAGCACAGATACGCAGTATTTT. As protein: CAISESVSTDTQYF.

V usage is TRBV19 and J usage is TRBJ2-4, with 12 bases lining up with TRBD2. Germline trimming cut 1 base from V and 12 bases from J; bases unmatched to any gene: 13. Germline loops: CDR1 LNHDA, CDR2 SQIVND (reference sequence). CDR3 length equals 17 residues. CDR3 DNA sequence: TGTGCCAGTAGTATAGTGGGGGCGCAACTAGCGGGAGGAGCTCAGTACTTC. Its translation is CASSIVGAQLAGGAQYF. Looking up the rest from reference TRBV19 and TRBJ2-4 gives the full variable domain: DGGITQSPKYLFRKEGQNVTLSCEQNLNHDAMYWYRQDPGQGLRLIYYSQIVNDFQKGDIAEGYSVSREKKESFPLTVTSAQKNPTAFYLCASSIVGAQLAGGAQYFGAGTRLSVL.

DNA of the CDR3: TGTGCCAGCAGCCCGGGGAGCAATAATCTCGCCATATATTTT. Its protein product is CASSPGSNNLAIYF. The V gene is TRBV7-9, the J gene TRBJ1-3; D is unclear. CDR1 SEHNR and CDR2 FQNEAQ come from the germline V gene (reference sequence). This CDR3 contains 14 residues. Trimming took off 5 bases at V and 11 bases at J, with 19 bases between the two ends.

For the CDR3, the DNA is TGCGCCACCGCCCAAGCAGCTAGTTTGTCAGATACGCAGTATTTT. It translates to CATAQAASLSDTQYF. The V gene is TRBV4-1, the J gene TRBJ2-3; D ambiguous. Trimming stripped 10 bases from V and 4 bases from J, with 21 bases between. The CDR3 spans 15 residues. CDR1 is MGHRA and CDR2 is YSYEKL in the germline V gene.